These T cell receptor beta chains were read from a single sample in a study of blood T cell repertoires in COVID-19. Sequencing was performed with immunoSEQ multiplex PCR; in TCRdb, only in-frame clones are kept and a portion is missing. The sample contains under 200,000 clones, over 80% of which appear only once. The sequenced sample was peripheral blood. These TCRs come from a woman aged 80 or over with active or convalescent COVID-19. CDR3s include the opening cysteine and the closing phenylalanine or tryptophan.

CDR3	V	J
CASSSTSGGNTQYF	TRBV6-2/TRBV6-3	TRBJ2-3
CASSFLAGDSYEQYF	TRBV5-1	TRBJ2-7
CASSQGGYGGYTF	TRBV4-3	TRBJ1-2
CATSRARLLAGENEQFF	TRBV15	TRBJ2-1
CASSFGRGAGELFF	TRBV6-6	TRBJ2-2
CASSGHTGWYNTEAFF	TRBV9	TRBJ1-1
CASSYSIHTEAFF	TRBV28	TRBJ1-1
CASSLSGGAYNEQFF	TRBV7-2	TRBJ2-1
CASSSDSLYGYTF	TRBV5-4	TRBJ1-2
CASRSPTDRVGYTF	TRBV27	TRBJ1-2
CASSDGTVNRGGEKLFF	TRBV10-1	TRBJ1-4
CASSRGLAGGHETQYF	TRBV7-2	TRBJ2-5
CASSYVGGNQPQHF	TRBV6-2/TRBV6-3	TRBJ1-5
CASSSLGQLSGEAFF	TRBV28	TRBJ1-1
CASGLEILGGNEGYTF	TRBV12-5	TRBJ1-2
CASRTGTGGSGANVLTF	TRBV11-3	TRBJ2-6
CASSPGASSYNEQFF	TRBV5-1	TRBJ2-1
CASSPGLARGSGNTIYF	TRBV18	TRBJ1-3
CASSISGGFSNQPQHF	TRBV19	TRBJ1-5
CASSFGQGSQQETQYF	TRBV7-9	TRBJ2-5
CARSLGRSSYEQYF	TRBV5-3	TRBJ2-7
CSVRVTFTDTQYF	TRBV29-1	TRBJ2-3
CASSSPGQSTDTQYF	TRBV5-1	TRBJ2-3
CASSKNPNYRGNTEAFF	TRBV21-1	TRBJ1-1
CASSLRDGTEAFF	TRBV7-7	TRBJ1-1
CASSIGGTGNPGELFF	TRBV19	TRBJ2-2
CASSHRGVGEKLFF	TRBV7-2	TRBJ1-4
CASSFSETNTEAFF	TRBV7-8	TRBJ1-1
CASSQVVGELFF	TRBV4-3	TRBJ2-2
CASGGGQNTEAFF	TRBV10-3	TRBJ1-1
CASSQVDRGRTEAFF	TRBV4-3	TRBJ1-1
CASSLTLAASSYNEQFF	TRBV11-2	TRBJ2-1
CASSLRGGDEQYF	TRBV5-4	TRBJ2-7
CATSRLGQGAIQPQHF	TRBV15	TRBJ1-5
CASSPLGGLETQYF	TRBV18	TRBJ2-5
CASTIGGISTEAFF	TRBV19	TRBJ1-1